The source of this TCR beta chain is a study of T cells expressing NK-cell markers. The overall study: HCMV seropositivity marked most of the eight sequenced donors; one was seronegative.

Germline V gene lookup returns CDR1 DFQATT and CDR2 SNEGSKA (reference sequence). This CDR3 contains 17 residues. Remarks on this clonotype: Its antigen is not known.

Overall study results and limits: The same clonotypes also predominated in the CD3+CD56-NKG2C+ fraction of several donors. Dominant NKG2C+ clonotypes were found to form about 1.0-7.0% of CD8+ T cells in six donors.

For each CDR3 protein, TCRdb gives one entry from its re-call of the 5' RACE reads, without DNA. In total, the table holds 550,000 or so distinct CDR3 sequences. Sample: blood T cells: a sorted CD56 or NKG2C T cell subset, CD4+ or CD8+ T cells, or bulk PBMC T cells (not recorded which). This chain links TRBV20-1 with TRBJ2-3; lacking DNA, the TRBD1 call made by TCRdb goes unchecked. This receptor was taken from a man between 18 and 29 years old in good health. The CDR3 region is CSARDGGRVGSTDTQYF.